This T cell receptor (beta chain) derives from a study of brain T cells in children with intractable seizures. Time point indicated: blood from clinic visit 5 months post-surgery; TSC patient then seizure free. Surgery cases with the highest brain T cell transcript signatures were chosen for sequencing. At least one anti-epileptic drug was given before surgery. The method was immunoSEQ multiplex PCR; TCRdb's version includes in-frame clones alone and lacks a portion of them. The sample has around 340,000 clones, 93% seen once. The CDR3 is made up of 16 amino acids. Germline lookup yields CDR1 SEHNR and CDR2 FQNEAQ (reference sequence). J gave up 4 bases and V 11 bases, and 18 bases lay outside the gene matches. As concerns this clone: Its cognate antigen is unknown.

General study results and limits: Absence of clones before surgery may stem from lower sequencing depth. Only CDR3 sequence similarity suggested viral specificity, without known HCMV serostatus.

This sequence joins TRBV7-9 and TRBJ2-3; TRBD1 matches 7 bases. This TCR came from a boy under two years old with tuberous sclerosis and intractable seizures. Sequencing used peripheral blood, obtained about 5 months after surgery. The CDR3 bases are TGTGCCGCAGAGAGGTTTCTGACAGGGAGAGCAGATACGCAGTATTTT. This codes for CAAERFLTGRADTQYF.